This T cell receptor beta chain was captured by sequencing in a study of cytomegalovirus exposure and HLA in healthy donors. On the study more broadly: Sequencing of about 179 million T cells in an earlier analysis found around 100 million unique TCR beta sequences.

Findings and limits, study-wide: The majority of TCR sequences were rare, yet some public TCRs appeared in many donors. An analysis was carried out at a later point. It showed that HLA-associated TCR beta chains were more clonally expanded than equally common non-associated chains.

Each of the donors was a healthy bone marrow donor. The PCR had 60 Vbeta and 13 Jbeta primers. Measured with immunoSEQ multiplex PCR; TCRdb has only the in-frame clones, and not every one. The sample records roughly 190,000 clones, roughly 73% being singletons. Unmatched junction bases numbered 3, after V lost 2 bases and J lost 7 bases. The germline CDR1 and CDR2 sequences are MNHNY and SVGAGI (reference sequence). This CDR3 region has 16 residues. This clone appeared a single time. What it recognizes is unknown. Sequencing input: PBMCs. The source is a female donor in good health and CMV-seronegative. This chain joins TRBV6-6 and TRBJ1-6, with 12 nucleotides matching TRBD1. CDR3 amino acids: CASSYGTGGGNSPLHF. The CDR3, as DNA: TGTGCCAGCAGTTACGGGACAGGGGGCGGAAATTCACCCCTCCACTTT.